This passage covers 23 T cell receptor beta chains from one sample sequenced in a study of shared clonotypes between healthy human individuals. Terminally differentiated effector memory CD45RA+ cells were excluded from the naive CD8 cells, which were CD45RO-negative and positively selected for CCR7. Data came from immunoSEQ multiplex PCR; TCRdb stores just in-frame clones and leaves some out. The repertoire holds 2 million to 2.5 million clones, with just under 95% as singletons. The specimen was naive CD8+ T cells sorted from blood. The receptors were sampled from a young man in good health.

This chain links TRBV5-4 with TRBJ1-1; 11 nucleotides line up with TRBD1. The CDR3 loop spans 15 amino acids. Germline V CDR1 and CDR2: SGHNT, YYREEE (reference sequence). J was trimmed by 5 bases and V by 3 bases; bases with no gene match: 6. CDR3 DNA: TGTGCCAGCAGCTCGCCGGGACAGGGGGGAACTGAAGCTTTCTTT. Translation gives CASSSPGQGGTEAFF.

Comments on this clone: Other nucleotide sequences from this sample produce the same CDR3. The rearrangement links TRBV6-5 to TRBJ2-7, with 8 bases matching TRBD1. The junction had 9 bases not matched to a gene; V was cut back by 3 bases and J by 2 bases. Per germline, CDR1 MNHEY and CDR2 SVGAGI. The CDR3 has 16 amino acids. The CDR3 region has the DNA TGTGCCAGCAGTTATTCGACGGGACAGGTCGCCTACGAGCAGTACTTC. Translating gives CASSYSTGQVAYEQYF.

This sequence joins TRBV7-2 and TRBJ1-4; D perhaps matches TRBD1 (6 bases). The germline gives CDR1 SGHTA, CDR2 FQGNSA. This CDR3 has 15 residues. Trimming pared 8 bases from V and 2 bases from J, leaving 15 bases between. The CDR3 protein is CASSGEGRTNEKLFF. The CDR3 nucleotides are TGTGCCAGCTCAGGGGAGGGGAGGACTAATGAAAAACTGTTTTTT.

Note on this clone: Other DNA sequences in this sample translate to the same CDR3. The CDR3 DNA is TGCGCCAGCAGCAACACCTACGAGCAGTACTTC. Protein: CASSNTYEQYF. The chain has TRBV5-1 and TRBJ2-7; unclear D gene. Trimming left V 4 bases short and J 2 bases short, with 4 bases between. The CDR3 consists of 11 residues. Germline V lookup: CDR1 SGHRS, CDR2 YFSETQ.

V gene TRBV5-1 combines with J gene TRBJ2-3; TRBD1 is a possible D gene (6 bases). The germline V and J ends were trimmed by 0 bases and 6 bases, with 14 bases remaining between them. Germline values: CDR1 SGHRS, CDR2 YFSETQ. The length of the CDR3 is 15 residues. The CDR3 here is CASSLVTGSGDTQYF. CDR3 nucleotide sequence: TGCGCCAGCAGCTTGGTTACAGGGTCGGGGGATACGCAGTATTTT.

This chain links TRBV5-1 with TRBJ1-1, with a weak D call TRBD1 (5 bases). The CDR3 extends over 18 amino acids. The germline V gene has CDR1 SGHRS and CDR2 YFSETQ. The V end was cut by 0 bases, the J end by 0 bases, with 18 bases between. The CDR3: CASSLARRQGMMNTEAFF. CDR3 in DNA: TGCGCCAGCAGCTTGGCCAGACGTCAGGGAATGATGAACACTGAAGCTTTCTTT.

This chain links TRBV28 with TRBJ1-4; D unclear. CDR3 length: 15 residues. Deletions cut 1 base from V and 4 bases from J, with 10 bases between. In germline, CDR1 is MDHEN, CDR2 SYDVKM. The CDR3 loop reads CASSLSDDNNEKLFF. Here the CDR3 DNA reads TGTGCCAGCAGTTTATCGGACGACAATAATGAAAAACTGTTTTTT.

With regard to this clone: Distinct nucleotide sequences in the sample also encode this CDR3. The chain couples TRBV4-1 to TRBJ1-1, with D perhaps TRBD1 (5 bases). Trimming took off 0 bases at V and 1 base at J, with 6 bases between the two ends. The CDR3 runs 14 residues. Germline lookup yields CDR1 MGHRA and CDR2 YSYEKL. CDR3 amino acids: CASSQEGENTEAFF. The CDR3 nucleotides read TGCGCCAGCAGCCAAGAAGGGGAGAACACTGAAGCTTTCTTT.

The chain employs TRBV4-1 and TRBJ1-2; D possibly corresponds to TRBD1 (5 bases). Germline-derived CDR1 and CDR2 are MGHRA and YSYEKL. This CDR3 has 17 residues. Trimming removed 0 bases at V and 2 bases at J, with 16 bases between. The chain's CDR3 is CASSQETWGDANYGYTF. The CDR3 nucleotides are TGCGCCAGCAGCCAAGAGACTTGGGGGGACGCGAACTATGGCTACACCTTC.

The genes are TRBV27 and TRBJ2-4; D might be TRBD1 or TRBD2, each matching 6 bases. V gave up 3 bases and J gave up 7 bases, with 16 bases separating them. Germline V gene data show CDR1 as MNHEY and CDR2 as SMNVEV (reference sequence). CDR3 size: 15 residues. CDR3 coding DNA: TGTGCCAGCAGTTTTGTGGGGGGCGTTGGGAACATTCAGTACTTC. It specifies CASSFVGGVGNIQYF.

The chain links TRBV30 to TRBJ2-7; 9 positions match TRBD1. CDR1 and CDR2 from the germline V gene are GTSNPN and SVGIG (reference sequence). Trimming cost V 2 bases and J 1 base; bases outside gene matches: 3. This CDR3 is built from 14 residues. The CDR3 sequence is CAWSRQGESYEQYF. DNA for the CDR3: TGTGCCTGGAGTCGACAGGGGGAGTCCTACGAGCAGTACTTC.

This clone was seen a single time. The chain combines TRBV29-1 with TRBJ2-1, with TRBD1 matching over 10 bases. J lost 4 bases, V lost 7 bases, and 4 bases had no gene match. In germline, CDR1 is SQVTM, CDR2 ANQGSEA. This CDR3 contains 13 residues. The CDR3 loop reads CSAVGQGYNEQFF. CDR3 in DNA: TGCAGCGCTGTGGGACAGGGGTACAATGAGCAGTTCTTC.

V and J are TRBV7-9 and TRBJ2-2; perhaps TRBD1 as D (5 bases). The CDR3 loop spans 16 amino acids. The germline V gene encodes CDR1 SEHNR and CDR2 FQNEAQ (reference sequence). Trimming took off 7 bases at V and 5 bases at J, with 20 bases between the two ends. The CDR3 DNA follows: TGTGCCAGCACCCCCCGGGTTTGGGGCGATACCGGGGAGCTGTTTTTT. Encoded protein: CASTPRVWGDTGELFF.

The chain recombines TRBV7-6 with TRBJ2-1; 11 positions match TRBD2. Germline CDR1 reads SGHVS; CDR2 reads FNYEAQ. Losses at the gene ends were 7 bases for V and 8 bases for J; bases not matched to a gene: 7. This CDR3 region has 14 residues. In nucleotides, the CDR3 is TGTGCCAGCACCACTAGCGGGAGTGGGTATGAGCAGTTCTTC. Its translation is CASTTSGSGYEQFF.

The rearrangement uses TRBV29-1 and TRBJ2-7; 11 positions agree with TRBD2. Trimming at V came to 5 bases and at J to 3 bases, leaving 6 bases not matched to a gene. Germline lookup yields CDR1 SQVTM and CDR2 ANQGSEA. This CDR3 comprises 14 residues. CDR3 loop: CSVTGTSGLYEQYF. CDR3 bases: TGCAGCGTTACCGGGACTAGCGGCCTCTACGAGCAGTACTTC.

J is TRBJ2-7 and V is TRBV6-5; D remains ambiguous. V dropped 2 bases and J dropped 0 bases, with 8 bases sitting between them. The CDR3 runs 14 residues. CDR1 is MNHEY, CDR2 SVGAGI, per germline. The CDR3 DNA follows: TGTGCCAGCAGTTACCAGGCAACCTCCTACGAGCAGTACTTC. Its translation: CASSYQATSYEQYF.

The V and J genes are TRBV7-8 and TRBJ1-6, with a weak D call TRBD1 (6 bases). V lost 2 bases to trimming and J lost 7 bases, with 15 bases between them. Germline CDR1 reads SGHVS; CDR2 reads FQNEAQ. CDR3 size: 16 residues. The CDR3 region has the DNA TGTGCCAGCAGCTTAACGTGGACAGACGAGAATTCACCCCTCCACTTT. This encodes CASSLTWTDENSPLHF.

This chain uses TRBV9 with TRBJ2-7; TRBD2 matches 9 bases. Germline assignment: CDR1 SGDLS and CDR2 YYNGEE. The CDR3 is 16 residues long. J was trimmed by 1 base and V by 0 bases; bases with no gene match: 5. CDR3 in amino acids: CASSVGSSGESYEQYF. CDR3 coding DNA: TGTGCCAGCAGCGTAGGTTCTAGCGGGGAGTCCTACGAGCAGTACTTC.

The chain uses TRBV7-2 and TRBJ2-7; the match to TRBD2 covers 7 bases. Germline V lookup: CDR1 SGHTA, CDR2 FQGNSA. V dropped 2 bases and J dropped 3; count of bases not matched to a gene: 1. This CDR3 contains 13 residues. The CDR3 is CASSLWEGYEQYF. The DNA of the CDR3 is TGTGCCAGCAGCTTATGGGAGGGCTACGAGCAGTACTTC. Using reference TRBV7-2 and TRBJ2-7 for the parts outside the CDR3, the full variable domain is GAGVSQSPSNKVTEKGKDVELRCDPISGHTALYWYRQSLGQGLEFLIYFQGNSAPDKSGLPSDRFSAERTGGSVSTLTIQRTQQEDSAVYLCASSLWEGYEQYFGPGTRLTVT.

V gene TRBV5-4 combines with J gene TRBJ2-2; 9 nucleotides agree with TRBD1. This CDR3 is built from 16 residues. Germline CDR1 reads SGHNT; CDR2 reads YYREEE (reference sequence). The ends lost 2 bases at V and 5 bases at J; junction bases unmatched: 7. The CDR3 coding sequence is TGTGCCAGCAGCTTACAGGGGGCTGGGCGAACCGGGGAGCTGTTTTTT. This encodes CASSLQGAGRTGELFF.

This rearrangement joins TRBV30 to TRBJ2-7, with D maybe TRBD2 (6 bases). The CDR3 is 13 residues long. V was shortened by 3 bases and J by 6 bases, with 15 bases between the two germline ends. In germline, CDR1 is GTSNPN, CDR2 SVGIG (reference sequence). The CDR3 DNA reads TGTGCCTGGAGCATAGGCCGCGGGGTCGAGCAGTACTTC. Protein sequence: CAWSIGRGVEQYF.

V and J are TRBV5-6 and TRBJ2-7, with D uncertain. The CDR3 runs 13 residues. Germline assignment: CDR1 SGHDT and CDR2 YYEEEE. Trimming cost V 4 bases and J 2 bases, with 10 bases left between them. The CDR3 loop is CASSMGLTYEQYF. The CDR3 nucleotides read TGTGCCAGCAGCATGGGATTAACCTACGAGCAGTACTTC.

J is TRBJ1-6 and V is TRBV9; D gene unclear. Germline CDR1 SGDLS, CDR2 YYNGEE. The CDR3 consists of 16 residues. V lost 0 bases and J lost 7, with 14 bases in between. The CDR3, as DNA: TGTGCCAGCAGCGTAGCAGGACCGGGCCTAAATTCACCCCTCCACTTT. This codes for CASSVAGPGLNSPLHF. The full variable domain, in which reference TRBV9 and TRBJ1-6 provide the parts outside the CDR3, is DSGVTQTPKHLITATGQRVTLRCSPRSGDLSVYWYQQSLDQGLQFLIQYYNGEERAKGNILERFSAQQFPDLHSELNLSSLELGDSALYFCASSVAGPGLNSPLHFGNGTRLTVT.